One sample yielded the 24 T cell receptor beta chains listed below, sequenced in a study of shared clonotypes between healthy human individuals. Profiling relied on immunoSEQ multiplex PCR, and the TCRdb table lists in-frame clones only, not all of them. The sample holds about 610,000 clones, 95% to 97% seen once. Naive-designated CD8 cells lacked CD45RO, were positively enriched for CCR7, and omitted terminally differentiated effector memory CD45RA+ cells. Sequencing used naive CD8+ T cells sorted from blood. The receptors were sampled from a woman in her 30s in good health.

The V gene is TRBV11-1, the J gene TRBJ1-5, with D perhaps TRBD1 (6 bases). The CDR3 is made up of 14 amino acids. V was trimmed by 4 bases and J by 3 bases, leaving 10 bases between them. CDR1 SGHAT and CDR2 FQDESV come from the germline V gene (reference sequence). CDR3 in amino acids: CASSSGQNNQPQHF. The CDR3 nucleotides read TGTGCCAGCAGCTCAGGACAGAACAATCAGCCCCAGCATTTT.

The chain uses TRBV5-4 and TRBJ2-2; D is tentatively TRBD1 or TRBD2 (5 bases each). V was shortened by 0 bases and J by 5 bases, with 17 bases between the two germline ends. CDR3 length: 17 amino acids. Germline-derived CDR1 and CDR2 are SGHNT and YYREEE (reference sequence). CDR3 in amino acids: CASSLEGWGIFTGELFF. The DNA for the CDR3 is TGTGCCAGCAGCTTGGAAGGATGGGGGATATTTACCGGGGAGCTGTTTTTT.

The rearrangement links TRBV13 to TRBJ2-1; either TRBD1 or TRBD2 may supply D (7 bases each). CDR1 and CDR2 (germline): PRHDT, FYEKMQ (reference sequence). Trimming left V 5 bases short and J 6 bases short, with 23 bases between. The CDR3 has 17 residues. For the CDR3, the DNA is TGTGCCAGCAGCACCACAGAATGGGAGGGGGCGTCCAATGAGCAGTTCTTC. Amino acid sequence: CASSTTEWEGASNEQFF.

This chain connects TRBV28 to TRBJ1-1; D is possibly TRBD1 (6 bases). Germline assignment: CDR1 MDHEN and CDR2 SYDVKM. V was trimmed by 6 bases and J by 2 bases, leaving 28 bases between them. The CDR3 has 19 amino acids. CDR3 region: CASREGHLDLMYKNTEAFF. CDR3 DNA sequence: TGTGCCAGCAGGGAGGGACATCTCGACTTGATGTACAAAAACACTGAAGCTTTCTTT. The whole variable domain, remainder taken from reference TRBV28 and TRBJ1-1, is DVKVTQSSRYLVKRTGEKVFLECVQDMDHENMFWYRQDPGLGLRLIYFSYDVKMKEKGDIPEGYSVSREKKERFSLILESASTNQTSMYLCASREGHLDLMYKNTEAFFGQGTRLTVV.

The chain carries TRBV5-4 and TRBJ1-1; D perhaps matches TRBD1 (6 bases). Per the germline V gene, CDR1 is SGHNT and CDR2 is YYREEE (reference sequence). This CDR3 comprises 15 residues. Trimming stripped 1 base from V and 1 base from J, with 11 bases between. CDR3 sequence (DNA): TGTGCCAGCAGCTTGCGGGGGGCGGGGAACACTGAAGCTTTCTTT. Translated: CASSLRGAGNTEAFF.

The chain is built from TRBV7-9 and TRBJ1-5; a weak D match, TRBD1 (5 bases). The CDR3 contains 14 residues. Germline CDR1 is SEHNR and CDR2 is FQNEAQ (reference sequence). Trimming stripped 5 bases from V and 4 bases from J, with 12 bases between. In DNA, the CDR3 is TGTGCCAGCAGCCATGGTCAGGGTAATCAGCCCCAGCATTTT. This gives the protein CASSHGQGNQPQHF.

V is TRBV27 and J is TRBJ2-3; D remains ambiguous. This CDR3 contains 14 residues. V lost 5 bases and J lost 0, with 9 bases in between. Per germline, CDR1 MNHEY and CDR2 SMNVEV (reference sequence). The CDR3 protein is CASSPPSSTDTQYF. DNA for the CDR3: TGTGCCAGCAGTCCCCCCTCTAGCACAGATACGCAGTATTTT.

The CDR3 here is CANPTHHSNQPQHF. The DNA for the CDR3 is TGTGCCAACCCAACACATCATAGCAATCAGCCCCAGCATTTT. This chain joins TRBV6-4 and TRBJ1-5, with D hard to call. Germline loops: CDR1 MRHNA, CDR2 SNTAGT. V lost 10 bases to trimming and J lost 0 bases, with 13 bases between them. The CDR3 length is 14 residues.

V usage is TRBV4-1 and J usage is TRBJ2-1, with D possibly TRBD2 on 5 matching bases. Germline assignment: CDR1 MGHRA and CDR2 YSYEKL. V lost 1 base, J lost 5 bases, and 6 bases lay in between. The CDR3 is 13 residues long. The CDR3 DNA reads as TGCGCCAGCAGCCAAGTCGGGGACAATGAGCAGTTCTTC. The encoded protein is CASSQVGDNEQFF.

The CDR3 region has the DNA TGTGCCACCAGCAGAGAGTCAAAGAGCGGGATAGGGAATGAGCAGTTCTTC. It specifies CATSRESKSGIGNEQFF. V and J are TRBV15 and TRBJ2-1, with 7 bases identical to TRBD2. CDR1 is LNHNV, CDR2 YYDKDF, per germline (reference sequence). The V and J ends lost 0 bases and 7 bases, in that order; junction bases with no gene match: 12. This CDR3 is 17 amino acids long.

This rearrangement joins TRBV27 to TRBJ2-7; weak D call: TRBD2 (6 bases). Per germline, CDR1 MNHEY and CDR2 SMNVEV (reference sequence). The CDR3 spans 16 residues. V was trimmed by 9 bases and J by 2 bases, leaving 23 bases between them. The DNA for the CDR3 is TGTGCCAGGCCCGGTTGGGGAGGATATACAGCCTACGAGCAGTACTTC. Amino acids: CARPGWGGYTAYEQYF.

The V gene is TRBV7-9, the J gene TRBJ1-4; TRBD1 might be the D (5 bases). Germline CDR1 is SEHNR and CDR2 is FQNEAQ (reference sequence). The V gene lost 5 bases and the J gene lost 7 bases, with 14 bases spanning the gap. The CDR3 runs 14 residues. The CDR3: CASSQGREPEKLFF. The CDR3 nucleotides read TGTGCCAGCAGCCAGGGCAGGGAGCCTGAAAAACTGTTTTTT.

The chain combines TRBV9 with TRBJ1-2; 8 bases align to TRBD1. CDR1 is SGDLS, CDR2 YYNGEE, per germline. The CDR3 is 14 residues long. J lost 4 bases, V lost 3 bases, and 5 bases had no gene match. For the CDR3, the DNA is TGTGCCAGCAGCGAGGGACAGGAGGGCTATGGCTACACCTTC. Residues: CASSEGQEGYGYTF.

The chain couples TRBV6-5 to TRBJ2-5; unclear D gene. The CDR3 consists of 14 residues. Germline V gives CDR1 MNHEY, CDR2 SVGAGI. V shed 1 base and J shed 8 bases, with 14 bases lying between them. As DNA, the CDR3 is TGTGCCAGCAGTTACTTGGTAGATATTGGCACCCAGTACTTC. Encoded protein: CASSYLVDIGTQYF.

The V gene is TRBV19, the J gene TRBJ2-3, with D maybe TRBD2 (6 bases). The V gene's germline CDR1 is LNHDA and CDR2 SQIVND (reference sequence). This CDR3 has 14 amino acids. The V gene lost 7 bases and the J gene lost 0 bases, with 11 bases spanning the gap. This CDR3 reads CASTAGLSTDTQYF. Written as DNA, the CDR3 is TGTGCCAGTACGGCGGGACTTAGCACAGATACGCAGTATTTT.

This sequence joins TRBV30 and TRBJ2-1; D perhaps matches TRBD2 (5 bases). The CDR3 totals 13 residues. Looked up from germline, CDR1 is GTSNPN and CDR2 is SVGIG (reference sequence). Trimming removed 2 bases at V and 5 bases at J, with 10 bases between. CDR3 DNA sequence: TGTGCCTGGAGTTCAGGACTCCACAATGAGCAGTTCTTC. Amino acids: CAWSSGLHNEQFF. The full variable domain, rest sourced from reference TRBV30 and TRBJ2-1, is SQTIHQWPATLVQPVGSPLSLECTVEGTSNPNLYWYRQAAGRGLQLLFYSVGIGQISSEVPQNLSASRPQDRQFILSSKKLLLSDSGFYLCAWSSGLHNEQFFGPGTRLTVL.

In DNA form, the CDR3 reads TGCAGCGCCACAGGGCAGGGGACTAGCGGGAGATCCTCCTACGAGCAGTACTTC. Protein sequence: CSATGQGTSGRSSYEQYF. The chain is built from TRBV29-1 and TRBJ2-7; 14 bases match TRBD2. V shed 7 bases and J 0 bases; nucleotides not matched to a gene: 14. The CDR3 extends over 18 amino acids. Germline V gene lookup returns CDR1 SQVTM and CDR2 ANQGSEA.

The chain's CDR3 is CASRQTSSAYNEQFF. The CDR3 nucleotides read TGTGCCAGCAGACAAACTAGCTCTGCCTACAATGAGCAGTTCTTC. This chain connects TRBV6-5 to TRBJ2-1, with D tentatively TRBD2 (6 bases). This CDR3 is built from 15 residues. Germline assignment: CDR1 MNHEY and CDR2 SVGAGI. V dropped 6 bases and J dropped 2 bases, with 14 bases sitting between them.

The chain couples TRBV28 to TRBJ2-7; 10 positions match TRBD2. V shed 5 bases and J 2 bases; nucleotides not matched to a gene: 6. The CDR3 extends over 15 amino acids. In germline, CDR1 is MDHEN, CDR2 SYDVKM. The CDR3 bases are TGTGCCAGCAGTGCTGGACTAGCGGAAACCTACGAGCAGTACTTC. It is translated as CASSAGLAETYEQYF.

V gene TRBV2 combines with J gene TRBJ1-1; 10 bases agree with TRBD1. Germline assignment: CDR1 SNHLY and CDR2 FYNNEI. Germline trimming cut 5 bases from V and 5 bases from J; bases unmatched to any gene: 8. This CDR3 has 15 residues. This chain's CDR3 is CASSLRQGARTEAFF. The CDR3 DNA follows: TGTGCCAGCAGTCTCCGACAGGGGGCGAGGACTGAAGCTTTCTTT.

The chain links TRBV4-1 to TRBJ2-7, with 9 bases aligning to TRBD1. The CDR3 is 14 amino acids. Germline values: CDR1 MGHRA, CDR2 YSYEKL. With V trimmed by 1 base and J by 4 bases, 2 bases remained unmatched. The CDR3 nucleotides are TGCGCCAGCAGCCAAGGGGACAGGGCTTACGAGCAGTACTTC. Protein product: CASSQGDRAYEQYF.

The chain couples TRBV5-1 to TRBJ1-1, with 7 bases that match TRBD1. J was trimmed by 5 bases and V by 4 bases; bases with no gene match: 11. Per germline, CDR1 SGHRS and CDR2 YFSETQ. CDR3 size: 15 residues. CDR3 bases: TGCGCCAGCAGCCCATTACAGGGGCAGAGGACTGAAGCTTTCTTT. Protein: CASSPLQGQRTEAFF.

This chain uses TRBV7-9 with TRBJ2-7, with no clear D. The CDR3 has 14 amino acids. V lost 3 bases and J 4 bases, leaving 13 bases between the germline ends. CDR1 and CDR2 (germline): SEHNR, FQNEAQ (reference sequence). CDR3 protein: CASSLLPPPYEQYF. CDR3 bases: TGTGCCAGCAGCTTGTTACCTCCCCCGTACGAGCAGTACTTC.

The chain's CDR3 is CASSVGWDQPQHF. The CDR3 coding sequence is TGTGCCAGCAGCGTAGGGTGGGATCAGCCCCAGCATTTT. The V and J genes are TRBV9 and TRBJ1-5; no clear D gene. The germline V gene encodes CDR1 SGDLS and CDR2 YYNGEE. The CDR3 contains 13 residues. Trimming took off 0 bases at V and 5 bases at J, with 6 bases between the two ends.